The 14 T cell receptor beta chains in this list originate from one sample, sequenced in a study of blood T cell repertoires in COVID-19 (dated by TCRdb to about 2020). Library preparation employed the immunoSEQ multiplex PCR assay. TCRdb stores this immuneACCESS table with in-frame sequences only. Part of the clones is absent; in the studies checked, under half of the shortfall reflects unresolved V genes, and no reason is known for the rest. Across this sample there are around 170,000 clones, with over 80% seen only once. 2.5% to 3.5% of the sample belongs to the ten largest clones. The sample comprised peripheral blood. Receptor source: a woman in her sixties with acute or convalescent COVID-19.

This chain connects TRBV3-1 (or the pseudogene TRBV3-2) to TRBJ1-4; D unclear. CDR1 is LGHDT and CDR2 is YNNKEL in the germline V gene (reference sequence). CDR3 length equals 12 residues. V lost 4 bases and J 4 bases, leaving 4 bases between the germline ends. The CDR3 reads CASSPYNEKLFF. The CDR3, as DNA: TGTGCCAGCAGCCCTTATAATGAAAAACTGTTTTTT.

The chain links TRBV7-2 to TRBJ2-3, with 9 nucleotides matching TRBD2. The CDR3 totals 16 residues. J lost 7 bases, V lost 4 bases, and 12 bases had no gene match. Germline lookup yields CDR1 SGHTA and CDR2 FQGNSA. The CDR3 protein is CASSSQWAGGRHTQYF. CDR3 DNA: TGTGCCAGCAGCTCCCAATGGGCGGGGGGGCGGCATACGCAGTATTTT.

The chain uses TRBV6-9 and TRBJ1-5; D not certain. Germline CDR1 reads MNHGY; CDR2 reads SVAAGI. The length of the CDR3 is 19 residues. V was clipped by 2 bases and J by 0 bases, with 20 bases between them. Here the CDR3 DNA reads TGTGCCAGCAGTTATGCCCAAACAGCGGCCTTAACTAGCAATCAGCCCCAGCATTTT. Amino acids: CASSYAQTAALTSNQPQHF.

The gene calls are TRBV5-4 and TRBJ1-6, with D tentatively TRBD1 (5 bases). The germline V and J ends were trimmed by 4 bases and 6 bases, with 11 bases remaining between them. The CDR3 has 14 residues. Germline V gene sequence: CDR1 SGHNT, CDR2 YYREEE (reference sequence). This CDR3 reads CASSGRDSNSPLHF. CDR3 bases: TGTGCCAGCAGCGGCCGGGACTCTAATTCACCCCTCCACTTT.

V gene TRBV6-5 combines with J gene TRBJ1-6, with D perhaps matching TRBD1 (6 bases). Trimming cost V 0 bases and J 10 bases, with 10 bases left between them. The CDR3 is made up of 14 amino acids. Germline V lookup: CDR1 MNHEY, CDR2 SVGAGI. CDR3 residues: CASSYSGGRSPLHF. Written as DNA, the CDR3 is TGTGCCAGCAGTTACTCGGGGGGGCGGTCACCCCTCCACTTT.

The gene calls are TRBV6-5 and TRBJ1-5; 7 bases are a match to TRBD1. Germline CDR1 MNHEY, CDR2 SVGAGI. The CDR3 consists of 14 residues. V gave up 5 bases and J gave up 7 bases; unmatched junction bases: 8. CDR3 sequence: CASSQRQGRQPQHF. The CDR3 DNA reads as TGTGCCAGCAGTCAGCGACAGGGCCGACAGCCCCAGCATTTT.

The chain recombines TRBV28 with TRBJ2-1; 8 bases agree with TRBD2. CDR1 and CDR2 (germline): MDHEN, SYDVKM. CDR3 length equals 15 residues. Trimming cost V 8 bases and J 3 bases; bases outside gene matches: 9. The CDR3 coding sequence is TGTGCCAGCGCCTCGCCAGCGGGGGTCTACAATGAGCAGTTCTTC. It codes for CASASPAGVYNEQFF.

The chain links TRBV18 to TRBJ1-2, with 12 positions matching TRBD1. This CDR3 comprises 17 residues. CDR1 is KGHSH, CDR2 LQKENI, per germline. With V trimmed by 2 bases and J by 4 bases, 8 bases remained unmatched. The CDR3 DNA follows: TGTGCCAGCTCACCAAGGGGACAGGGGGCCCCCCTCTATGGCTACACCTTC. It translates to CASSPRGQGAPLYGYTF. Looking up the rest from reference TRBV18 and TRBJ1-2 gives the full variable domain: NAGVMQNPRHLVRRRGQEARLRCSPMKGHSHVYWYRQLPEEGLKFMVYLQKENIIDESGMPKERFSAEFPKEGPSILRIQQVVRGDSAAYFCASSPRGQGAPLYGYTFGSGTRLTVV.

The chain employs TRBV19 and TRBJ1-2; possible D gene TRBD1, 6 bases. The V end lost 7 bases, the J end lost 4 bases, and 19 bases lay between the germline ends. This CDR3 has 15 residues. In germline, CDR1 is LNHDA, CDR2 SQIVND (reference sequence). The CDR3 sequence is CASTPSRGGSYGYTF. CDR3 sequence (DNA): TGTGCCAGTACCCCCTCGAGGGGGGGTAGCTATGGCTACACCTTC.

This chain joins TRBV27 and TRBJ2-3; TRBD1 matches 10 bases. V dropped 4 bases and J dropped 3; count of bases not matched to a gene: 4. The CDR3 is made up of 15 amino acids. Looked up from germline, CDR1 is MNHEY and CDR2 is SMNVEV (reference sequence). The CDR3, as DNA: TGTGCCAGCAGTTCCAGACAGGGGGCTACAGATACGCAGTATTTT. Its protein product is CASSSRQGATDTQYF.

This sequence joins TRBV28 and TRBJ2-2; 8 positions match TRBD1. V was clipped by 2 bases and J by 6 bases; unmatched bases: 5. Germline assignment: CDR1 MDHEN and CDR2 SYDVKM. This CDR3 has 15 residues. CDR3 protein: CASSLPGGAPGELFF. In DNA, the CDR3 is TGTGCCAGCAGTTTACCAGGGGGCGCTCCCGGGGAGCTGTTTTTT.

The chain has TRBV4-1 and TRBJ1-2; D perhaps matches TRBD1 (6 bases). The CDR3 consists of 14 residues. V lost 4 bases, J lost 2 bases, and 11 bases lay in between. The V gene's germline CDR1 is MGHRA and CDR2 YSYEKL. The CDR3 protein is CASSLDSQNYGYTF. CDR3 DNA sequence: TGCGCCAGCAGCCTGGACAGTCAGAACTATGGCTACACCTTC.

This clone showed up just once. This chain uses TRBV19 with TRBJ2-1; a possible D gene is TRBD2 (5 bases). V was shortened by 4 bases and J by 4 bases, with 8 bases between the two germline ends. CDR3 size: 13 residues. Germline values: CDR1 LNHDA, CDR2 SQIVND (reference sequence). The CDR3 spells CASSTDFYNEQFF. CDR3 DNA sequence: TGTGCCAGTAGTACGGACTTTTACAATGAGCAGTTCTTC.

The V gene is TRBV2, the J gene TRBJ2-2, with D hard to call. V was cut by 1 base and J by 5 bases, with 14 bases left in between. From germline, CDR1 is SNHLY and CDR2 FYNNEI. The CDR3 is 16 residues long. The chain's CDR3 is CASSEGARIATGELFF. The CDR3 nucleotides are TGTGCCAGCAGTGAAGGGGCCAGAATCGCTACCGGGGAGCTGTTTTTT.